The rows below give T cell receptor beta chains drawn from one sample of a study of shared clonotypes between healthy human individuals. The data were produced by immunoSEQ multiplex PCR, yet TCRdb's version contains in-frame clones alone and is incomplete. The table shows over 800,000 clones, with 80% to 95% occurring only once. The sequenced sample was naive CD8+ T cells sorted from blood. The receptor set was obtained from a man aged 25-45 years in good health. CDR3s include the opening cysteine and the closing phenylalanine or tryptophan. Each record gives: V gene, D gene, J gene, clone size, CDR3 protein, CDR3 DNA. A D gene is named only where the DNA matches it firmly. Size is stated for part of the rows, as once, few or many counts, or as a class when the clone is expanded.

TRBV15	NA	TRBJ2-3	NA	CATSGKDSTDTQYF	TGTGCCACCAGCGGGAAGGACAGCACAGATACGCAGTATTTT
TRBV21-1	NA	TRBJ2-3	NA	CASSKSPDRVYGTDTQYF	TGTGCCAGCAGCAAATCTCCGGACAGGGTATATGGAACAGATACGCAGTATTTT
TRBV28	TRBD2	TRBJ2-3	once	CASSFPRGDEPRGLATDTQYF	TGTGCCAGCAGTTTTCCTAGAGGAGATGAACCGAGGGGACTAGCGACAGATACGCAGTATTTT
TRBV7-9	NA	TRBJ2-5	NA	CASSLRYDWKETQYF	TGTGCCAGCAGCTTACGCTACGATTGGAAGGAGACCCAGTACTTC
TRBV27	NA	TRBJ2-1	NA	CASSLLERLHNEQFF	TGTGCCAGCAGTTTATTGGAGCGGCTTCACAATGAGCAGTTCTTC
TRBV19	NA	TRBJ1-4	NA	CASSWVGLDEKLFF	TGTGCCAGTAGTTGGGTGGGACTTGATGAAAAACTGTTTTTT
TRBV25-1	TRBD1	TRBJ2-5	NA	CASSEGTGSETQYF	TGTGCCAGCAGTGAAGGGACAGGTAGTGAGACCCAGTACTTC
TRBV11-2	TRBD1	TRBJ2-4	NA	CASSPLVRDRGRAKNIQYF	TGTGCCAGCAGCCCCCTGGTCCGGGACAGGGGAAGGGCCAAAAACATTCAGTACTTC
TRBV7-9	TRBD1	TRBJ2-7	NA	CASSSRDRESYEQYF	TGTGCCAGCAGCAGCCGGGACAGAGAATCCTACGAGCAGTACTTC
TRBV2	NA	TRBJ2-7	NA	CASSFNSGVYEQYF	TGTGCCAGCAGTTTTAATTCGGGGGTCTACGAGCAGTACTTC
TRBV27	TRBD1	TRBJ1-5	NA	CASSPRTGHYSNQPQHF	TGTGCCAGCAGTCCGAGGACAGGACATTATAGCAATCAGCCCCAGCATTTT
TRBV6-4	TRBD2	TRBJ2-1	NA	CASSDSILAGGSYNEQFF	TGTGCCAGCAGTGACTCGATTCTAGCGGGAGGGTCCTACAATGAGCAGTTCTTC